The sequence of this TCR beta chain was determined in a study of identical twins. J gave up 4 bases and V 6 bases, and 2 bases lay outside the gene matches. This CDR3 is 12 amino acids long. Germline assignment: CDR1 ENHRY and CDR2 SYGVKD. TCRdb analysed the 5' RACE reads with MiXCR anew, one entry per CDR3 protein. The sample has around 960,000 distinct CDR3 sequences; 9% to 15% are singletons. The sample was also linked to a second study, of yellow fever vaccine responses in identical twins.

The sequence came from a woman between 18 and 29 years old in good health. The source material was PBMCs. The chain is built from TRBV10-3 and TRBJ1-1, with 7 bases aligning to TRBD1. The DNA of the CDR3 is TGTGCCATCAGGGCAGGGGGCACTGAAGCTTTCTTT. It is translated as CAIRAGGTEAFF.